This TCR beta chain emerged from a study of STAT5B mutations in CD4+ large granular lymphocyte leukemia. Study-level background: Healthy donors showed HLA-associated enrichment of the CDR3 'QG' motif.

General study findings and limits: Patient CD4-sorted repertoires stayed more clonal than healthy ones after leukemic-clone removal.

Of note for this clone: Antigen unknown.

Sequencing was performed with immunoSEQ multiplex PCR; in TCRdb, only in-frame clones are kept and a portion is missing. Seen here are about 35,000 clones, roughly four fifths observed once, and the top ten hold approximately 4.7%. Germline CDR1 SGHDT, CDR2 YYEEEE. V was shortened by 1 base and J by 6 bases, with 15 bases between the two germline ends. The CDR3 extends over 15 amino acids. This sequence was found in a human donor in good health. The chain is built from TRBV5-6 and TRBJ2-3, with D unclear. Material for sequencing was CD4+ T cells from blood buffy coats. In DNA form, the CDR3 reads TGTGCCAGCAGCTTGAAGTGGACCCTCGCGGATACGCAGTATTTT. It encodes CASSLKWTLADTQYF.